This T cell receptor (beta chain) was observed in a study of blood T cell repertoires in COVID-19. Study-wide context: Sources were T cells, B-cell-depleted T cells, or PBMCs; the material itself was cDNA or gDNA.

Original analysis: It was from reference gene primer amplification that nucleated cell counts were estimated. Profiling relied on immunoSEQ multiplex PCR, and the TCRdb table lists in-frame clones only, not all of them. D and trimming were read from the DNA, whereas the V and J calls and clone size are those reported in that table. The sample has 200,000 or so clones, 87% seen once; the top ten hold 1.9%. The table lists this clone with a count of one. The CDR3 consists of 15 residues. The V and J ends lost 4 bases and 1 base, in that order; junction bases with no gene match: 3. The germline gives CDR1 MNHEY, CDR2 SVGAGI.

The sequenced sample consisted of peripheral blood. This TCR was recovered from a man in his forties with active or convalescent COVID-19. The V gene is TRBV6-5, the J gene TRBJ2-3; 9 nucleotides match TRBD2. The CDR3 sequence is CASSLASGGTDTQYF. The DNA of the CDR3 is TGTGCCAGCAGTTTGGCTAGCGGGGGCACAGATACGCAGTATTTT.